The 5 T cell receptor beta chains below all came from one sample that was sequenced in a study of vaccination effects on CD4 cells after COVID-19. The ViraFEST assay expanded antigen-specific CD4+ T cells with viral peptide pools before sequencing. Culturing for around eleven days preceded CD4+ T cell isolation. Recipients of the vaccine had no prior SARS-CoV-2 infection and negative nucleocapsid antibodies. Their specific antigens are unknown. The repertoire was sequenced with immunoSEQ multiplex PCR; TCRdb's copy has only in-frame clones and lacks some. The repertoire has 65,000 or so clones, about 72% of them found once; the top ten carry 2.5% to 3.5%. Sequencing used CD4+ T cells from PBMCs cultured with HCoV-NL63 spike peptides, obtained before COVID-19 vaccination. The receptor source for this set is a human donor who received a COVID-19 vaccine.

V and J are TRBV29-1 and TRBJ1-1, with D possibly TRBD1 on 5 matching bases. Germline V gene data show CDR1 as SQVTM and CDR2 as ANQGSEA. This CDR3 has 16 amino acids. V was trimmed by 4 bases and J by 4 bases, leaving 22 bases between them. Here the CDR3 DNA reads TGCAGCGTTGTACGTTGGGGGGGGAACGTCGGCACTGAAGCTTTCTTT. It yields the protein CSVVRWGGNVGTEAFF.

The chain couples TRBV9 to TRBJ2-3; no definite D call. Per germline, CDR1 SGDLS and CDR2 YYNGEE. The CDR3 runs to 16 residues. With 0 bases removed from V and 2 bases from J, the gap between germline ends came to 13 bases. The CDR3 sequence is CASSVGSNDITDTQYF. The CDR3 nucleotides are TGTGCCAGCAGCGTAGGGTCTAACGATATCACAGATACGCAGTATTTT.

The gene calls are TRBV6-5 and TRBJ1-1; D unclear. The CDR3 spans 15 residues. Germline CDR1 is MNHEY and CDR2 is SVGAGI. V was cut by 5 bases and J by 0 bases, with 13 bases left in between. CDR3: CASSHSVAMNTEAFF. Here the CDR3 DNA reads TGTGCCAGCAGTCATTCGGTAGCCATGAACACTGAAGCTTTCTTT.

This chain joins TRBV15 and TRBJ1-5; D remains ambiguous. Germline V CDR1 and CDR2: LNHNV, YYDKDF (reference sequence). CDR3 length: 14 amino acids. V lost 3 bases and J lost 3, with 9 bases in between. For the CDR3, the DNA is TGTGCCACCAGCAGTCGGAGCTACAATCAGCCCCAGCATTTT. Amino acid sequence: CATSSRSYNQPQHF.

This chain uses TRBV2 with TRBJ2-3; D uncertain. Germline CDR1 reads SNHLY; CDR2 reads FYNNEI. V was cut by 5 bases and J by 0 bases, with 6 bases left in between. CDR3 size: 13 residues. CDR3 in DNA: TGTGCCAGCAGTTTTCTGAGCACAGATACGCAGTATTTT. This gives the protein CASSFLSTDTQYF.